Listed below are T cell receptor beta chains from one sample, sequenced in a study of T cells in Graves' hyperthyroidism and ophthalmopathy. A single record per CDR3 protein comes from TCRdb applying MiXCR to the multiplex PCR reads. Here the sample spans around 240,000 distinct CDR3 sequences, approximately 16% being singletons. Input material: blood. These TCRs come from a woman between 18 and 29 years old with Graves' ophthalmopathy. The CDR3 runs from the conserved cysteine through the conserved F or W. Fields, in order: D gene, CDR3 length, clone size, V gene, J gene, CDR3 protein, CDR3 DNA. A D gene is named only where the DNA matches it firmly. Only some rows state a clone size, as once, few, many or a class for expanded clones.

TRBD2,16,many,TRBV28,TRBJ2-7,CASSPPGGGGSYEQYF,TGTGCCAGCAGCCCCCCCGGTGGCGGGGGATCCTACGAGCAGTACTTC
TRBD2,17,many,TRBV28,TRBJ2-3,CASSLTLGLAGPDTQYF,TGTGCCAGCAGTTTAACCCTGGGACTAGCGGGGCCAGATACGCAGTATTTT
.,17,many,TRBV27,TRBJ2-7,CASSLTPLGASDYEQYF,TGTGCCAGCAGTTTAACCCCTTTAGGCGCATCCGACTACGAGCAGTACTTC
.,14,many,TRBV29-1,TRBJ1-1,CSVAESTENTEAFF,TGCAGCGTTGCTGAGAGCACCGAGAACACTGAAGCTTTCTTT
.,14,.,TRBV19,TRBJ2-7,CASSTLTGYYEQYF,TGTGCCAGTAGTACCCTGACAGGTTACTACGAGCAGTACTTC
.,11,.,TRBV29-1,TRBJ2-1,CSVANYNEQFF,TGCAGCGTTGCCAATTACAATGAGCAGTTCTTC
.,14,.,TRBV2,TRBJ2-5,CASSEGGGSETQYF,TGTGCCAGCAGCGAGGGGGGGGGCTCGGAGACCCAGTACTTC
.,15,many,TRBV18,TRBJ2-2,CASSPHGVHTGELFF,TGTGCCAGCTCACCACACGGGGTCCACACCGGGGAGCTGTTTTTT
TRBD1,15,many,TRBV5-6,TRBJ1-2,CASSLGQPGAYGYTF,TGTGCCAGCAGCCTGGGACAGCCAGGAGCCTATGGCTACACCTTC
.,14,many,TRBV18,TRBJ1-5,CASSPPNSNQPQHF,TGTGCCAGCTCACCGCCGAATAGCAATCAGCCCCAGCATTTT
.,14,.,TRBV4-2,TRBJ2-7,CASSQDAQSYEQYF,TGTGCCAGCAGCCAAGATGCGCAATCCTACGAGCAGTACTTC
.,14,many,TRBV28,TRBJ1-1,CASFIPGPNTEAFF,TGTGCCAGCTTTATCCCGGGACCCAACACTGAAGCTTTCTTT
.,13,many,TRBV7-3,TRBJ2-1,CASSTGPYNEQFF,TGTGCCAGCAGCACCGGGCCTTACAATGAGCAGTTCTTC
.,15,many,TRBV20-1,TRBJ2-7,CSARDLAIGPYEQYF,TGCAGTGCTAGAGATCTCGCAATTGGGCCCTACGAGCAGTACTTC
.,14,many,TRBV28,TRBJ1-5,CASSIITGYQPQHF,TGTGCCAGCAGTATCATAACGGGATATCAGCCCCAGCATTTT
TRBD2,15,many,TRBV11-2,TRBJ2-1,CASSLNPSGIDEQFF,TGTGCCAGCAGCTTAAACCCTAGCGGGATTGATGAGCAGTTCTTC
.,15,many,TRBV6-1,TRBJ1-5,CASRMDGNSNQPQHF,TGTGCCAGCAGAATGGATGGTAATAGCAATCAGCCCCAGCATTTT
.,14,many,TRBV2,TRBJ1-1,CASSDNYGTTEAFF,TGTGCCAGCAGTGACAACTACGGGACCACTGAAGCTTTCTTT
.,15,many,TRBV4-1,TRBJ1-5,CASSQDNVIPQPQHF,TGCGCCAGCAGCCAAGATAACGTCATCCCCCAGCCCCAGCATTTT
.,15,.,TRBV27,TRBJ2-2,CASSSSLPLVGELFF,TGTGCCAGCAGTTCCAGCCTCCCCTTGGTCGGGGAGCTGTTTTTT
.,15,many,TRBV27,TRBJ1-5,CASSPGGYSNQPQHF,TGTGCCAGCAGTCCCGGGGGATATAGCAATCAGCCCCAGCATTTT
TRBD2,13,many,TRBV28,TRBJ2-1,CASRGTSHNEQFF,TGTGCCAGCAGGGGGACTAGCCACAATGAGCAGTTCTTC
TRBD1,16,.,TRBV15,TRBJ1-4,CATSRGDRAGREKLFF,TGTGCCACCAGCAGAGGGGACAGGGCTGGGAGGGAAAAACTGTTTTTT
TRBD2,14,few,TRBV12-3/TRBV12-4,TRBJ2-1,CASSLTSGRYEQFF,TGTGCCAGCAGTTTGACTAGCGGGAGGTATGAGCAGTTCTTC
TRBD2,16,many,TRBV7-9,TRBJ2-1,CASSLTAGEPYNEQFF,TGTGCCAGCAGCCTAACAGCGGGAGAGCCGTACAATGAGCAGTTCTTC
.,16,many,TRBV3-1,TRBJ2-2,CASSQGQVPNTGELFF,TGTGCCAGCAGCCAAGGTCAGGTGCCGAACACCGGGGAGCTGTTTTTT
.,14,many,TRBV6-5,TRBJ1-4,CASSYSRGREKLFF,TGTGCCAGCAGTTACTCAAGGGGACGGGAAAAACTGTTTTTT
.,15,many,TRBV6-5,TRBJ1-2,CASSYWAGEAYGYTF,TGTGCCAGCAGTTACTGGGCAGGGGAGGCCTATGGCTACACCTTC
.,13,many,TRBV20-1,TRBJ1-6,CSANYPNKITLHF,TGCAGTGCTAACTACCCGAATAAAATAACCCTCCACTTT
.,15,many,TRBV10-3,TRBJ2-7,CAISEGPYIHYEQYF,TGTGCCATCAGTGAGGGCCCCTACATACACTACGAGCAGTACTTC
.,14,many,TRBV12-3/TRBV12-4,TRBJ2-4,CASSSGAGKNIQYF,TGTGCCAGCAGTTCAGGGGCCGGCAAAAACATTCAGTACTTC
TRBD1,15,many,TRBV2,TRBJ2-7,CASRGDRGRPYEQYF,TGTGCCAGCAGAGGGGACAGGGGGCGGCCCTACGAGCAGTACTTC
.,13,many,TRBV3-1,TRBJ2-7,CASSLLDSYEQYF,TGTGCCAGCAGCCTACTTGACTCCTACGAGCAGTACTTC
.,13,many,TRBV12-3/TRBV12-4,TRBJ2-5,CASSFDTVGTQYF,TGTGCCAGCAGTTTTGACACCGTGGGGACCCAGTACTTC
.,15,many,TRBV28,TRBJ1-5,CASSSRGVSNQPQHF,TGTGCCAGCAGTTCGCGGGGTGTTAGCAATCAGCCCCAGCATTTT
TRBD2,16,many,TRBV10-2,TRBJ2-7,CASSEAGLAGVYEQYF,TGCGCCAGCAGTGAGGCGGGACTAGCGGGAGTTTACGAGCAGTACTTC
.,14,many,TRBV5-5,TRBJ1-1,CASSPIGGNTEAFF,TGTGCCAGCAGCCCCATAGGGGGGAACACTGAAGCTTTCTTT
.,15,many,TRBV6-1,TRBJ2-4,CASGEPRGAKNIQYF,TGTGCCAGCGGAGAGCCCAGGGGAGCCAAAAACATTCAGTACTTC
TRBD1,13,many,TRBV10-1,TRBJ2-7,CASSGTGVDEQYF,TGCGCCAGCAGTGGGACAGGGGTTGACGAGCAGTACTTC
TRBD2,16,.,TRBV5-1,TRBJ2-1,CASSLKTSGLYNEQFF,TGCGCCAGCAGCTTGAAAACTAGCGGGCTCTACAATGAGCAGTTCTTC
.,12,.,TRBV6-2/TRBV6-3,TRBJ1-1,CVSSILNTEAFF,TGTGTCAGCAGTATTTTGAACACTGAAGCTTTCTTT
TRBD1,16,many,TRBV7-9,TRBJ1-2,CASSPQGASANYGYTF,TGTGCCAGCAGCCCCCAGGGGGCCAGTGCTAACTATGGCTACACCTTC
TRBD1,17,many,TRBV2,TRBJ2-7,CAVLTSNPGQGSYEQYF,TGTGCCGTGCTCACCTCAAATCCGGGACAGGGCAGTTACGAGCAGTACTTC
TRBD2,15,many,TRBV4-2,TRBJ2-3,CASSQDGGAGDTQYF,TGTGCCAGCAGCCAAGACGGGGGGGCCGGAGATACGCAGTATTTT